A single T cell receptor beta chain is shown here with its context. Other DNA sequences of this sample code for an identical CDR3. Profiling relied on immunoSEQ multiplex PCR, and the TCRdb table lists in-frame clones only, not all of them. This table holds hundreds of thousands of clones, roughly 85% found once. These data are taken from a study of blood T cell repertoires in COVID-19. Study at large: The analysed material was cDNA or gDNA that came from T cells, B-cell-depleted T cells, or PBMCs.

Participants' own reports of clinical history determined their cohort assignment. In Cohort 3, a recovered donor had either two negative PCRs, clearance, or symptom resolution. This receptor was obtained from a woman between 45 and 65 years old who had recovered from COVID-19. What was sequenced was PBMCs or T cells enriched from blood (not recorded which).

This CDR3 is CSASGTGYGYTF. DNA for the CDR3: TGCAGCGCCTCCGGGACAGGGTATGGCTACACCTTC. V is TRBV29-1 and J is TRBJ1-2, with TRBD1 matching over 9 bases. Germline trimming cut 7 bases from V and 5 bases from J; bases unmatched to any gene: 5. This CDR3 has 12 amino acids. Germline V gene data show CDR1 as SQVTM and CDR2 as ANQGSEA.